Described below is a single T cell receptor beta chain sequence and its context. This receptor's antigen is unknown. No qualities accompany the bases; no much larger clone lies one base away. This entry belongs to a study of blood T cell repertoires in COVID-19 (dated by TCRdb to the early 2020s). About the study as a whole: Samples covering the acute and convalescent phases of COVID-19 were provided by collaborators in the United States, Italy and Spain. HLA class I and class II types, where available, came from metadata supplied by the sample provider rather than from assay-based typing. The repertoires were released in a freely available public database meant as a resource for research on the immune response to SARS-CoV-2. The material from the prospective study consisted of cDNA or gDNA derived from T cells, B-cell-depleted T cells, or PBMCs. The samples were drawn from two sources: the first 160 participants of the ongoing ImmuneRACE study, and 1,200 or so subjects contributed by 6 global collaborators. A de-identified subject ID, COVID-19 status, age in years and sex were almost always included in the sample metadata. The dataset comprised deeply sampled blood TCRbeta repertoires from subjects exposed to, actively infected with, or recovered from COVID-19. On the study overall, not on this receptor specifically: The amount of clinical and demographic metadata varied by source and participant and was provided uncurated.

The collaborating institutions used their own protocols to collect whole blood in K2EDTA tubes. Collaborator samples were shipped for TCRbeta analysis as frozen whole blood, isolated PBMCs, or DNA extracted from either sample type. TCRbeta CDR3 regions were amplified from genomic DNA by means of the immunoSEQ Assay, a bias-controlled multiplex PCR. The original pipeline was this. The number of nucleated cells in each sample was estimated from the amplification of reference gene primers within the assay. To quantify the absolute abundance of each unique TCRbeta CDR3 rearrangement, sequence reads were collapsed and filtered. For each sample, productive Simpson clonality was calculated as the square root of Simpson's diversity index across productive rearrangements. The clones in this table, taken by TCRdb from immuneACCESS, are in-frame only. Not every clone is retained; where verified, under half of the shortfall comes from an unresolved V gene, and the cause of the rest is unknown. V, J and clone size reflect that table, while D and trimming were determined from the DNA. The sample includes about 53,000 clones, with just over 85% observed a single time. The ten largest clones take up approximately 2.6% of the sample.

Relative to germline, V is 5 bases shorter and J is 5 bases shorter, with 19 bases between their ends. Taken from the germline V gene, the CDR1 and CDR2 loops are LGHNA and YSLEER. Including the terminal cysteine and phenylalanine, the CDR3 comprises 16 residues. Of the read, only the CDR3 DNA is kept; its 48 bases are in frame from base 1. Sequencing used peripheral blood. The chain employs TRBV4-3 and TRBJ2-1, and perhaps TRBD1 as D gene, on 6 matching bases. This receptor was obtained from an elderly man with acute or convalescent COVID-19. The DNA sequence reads TGCGCCAGCAGCTCCCACTTAGGACAGAGCAACAATGAGCAGTTCTTC. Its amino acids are CASSSHLGQSNNEQFF.